This is a list of T cell receptor beta chains from one sample in a study of blood T cell repertoires in COVID-19. Clones were read by immunoSEQ multiplex PCR, and TCRdb kept only the in-frame ones, dropping some. The sample includes roughly 40,000 clones, around 77% of them seen just once. Sequencing was performed on peripheral blood. The receptor set was obtained from a woman at least 80 years old with acute or convalescent COVID-19. Each CDR3 is given without its conserved first and last residue.

j_gene,v_gene,CDR3aa
TRBJ2-7,TRBV2,ASREGQGRSYEQY
TRBJ2-1,TRBV5-1,ASSPGQGFYNEQF
TRBJ1-1,TRBV29-1,SVEVPRGQGGLTEAF
TRBJ1-3,TRBV29-1,SAGGAALGNTIY
TRBJ1-1,TRBV27,ASSRMGGPEAF
TRBJ2-5,TRBV2,ASKPSGRIQETQY
TRBJ2-2,TRBV5-1,ASSLTVQVTGELF
TRBJ2-1,TRBV24-1,ATSDSGRGAYNEQF
TRBJ1-2,TRBV7-2,ASSNRQGGVYGYT
TRBJ2-7,TRBV6-5,ASILPIGTNYEQY
TRBJ1-2,TRBV30,AWSVLSANNYGYT
TRBJ2-5,TRBV15,ATSLPGGGQTQY
TRBJ2-7,TRBV6-1,ASSDQRRTYEQY
TRBJ1-3,TRBV7-8,ASRRGRERHSGNTIY
TRBJ2-6,TRBV3-1/TRBV3-2,ASSPRTAGANVLT
TRBJ2-1,TRBV7-9,ASSPSGRANEQF
TRBJ2-1,TRBV7-3,ASSGSGGGYNEQF
TRBJ2-7,TRBV10-2,ASSRGGSSYEQY
TRBJ1-2,TRBV24-1,ATPSEGRGNYGYT
TRBJ1-6,TRBV5-4,ASSPGQSSYNSPLH
TRBJ1-6,TRBV6-1,ASSQDREVSPLH
TRBJ2-7,TRBV7-3,ASSLTGLAGDSEQY
TRBJ2-1,TRBV19,ASAPGVVNEQF
TRBJ2-4,TRBV30,AWSTGSIAKNIQY
TRBJ2-1,TRBV19,ASSIGTSGYNEQF
TRBJ2-7,TRBV6-2/TRBV6-3,ASSPGEAGARYEQY
TRBJ1-4,TRBV7-6,ASSLRTGGREKLF
TRBJ1-2,TRBV10-3,AISGGDRGDGYT
TRBJ2-1,TRBV11-3,ASSQRSRDINEQF
TRBJ2-4,TRBV19,ASSPAGHKNIQY
TRBJ1-5,TRBV19,ASSITLDNNQPQH
TRBJ2-1,TRBV29-1,SVVGQGDNEQF
TRBJ2-2,TRBV4-1,ASSHGSWGGRYTGELF
TRBJ2-5,TRBV25-1,ASVPGQGKTRETQY
TRBJ1-1,TRBV11-2,ASSFLPGAEAF
TRBJ1-1,TRBV6-1,ASSDTWGGMGTEAF
TRBJ1-1,TRBV4-2,ASSSQGQGEAF
TRBJ2-4,TRBV7-2,ASSHRDRRGNIQY
TRBJ2-5,TRBV29-1,SVDNLNQETQY
TRBJ1-6,TRBV27,ASRRGGQNQNSPLH
TRBJ2-1,TRBV14,ASSEGLAVYNEQF
TRBJ2-3,TRBV27,ASSLVQAPDTQY
TRBJ2-7,TRBV30,AWSVDGSYEQY
TRBJ2-1,TRBV7-9,ASSRTSGTTGGEQF
TRBJ2-3,TRBV29-1,SVDFGRPTDTQY
TRBJ2-5,TRBV6-1,ASSEVHGRETQY
TRBJ2-7,TRBV6-2/TRBV6-3,ASGRSGGRGEQY
TRBJ1-4,TRBV9,ASSRPGGAGNEKLF
TRBJ2-2,TRBV5-4,ASSPGQPFTGELF
TRBJ1-2,TRBV6-2/TRBV6-3,ASSFGERGILN
TRBJ1-1,TRBV7-2,ASSLAMETEAF
TRBJ1-2,TRBV21-1,ASSKRRGLHGYT
TRBJ2-2,TRBV19,ASSISERAGELF
TRBJ2-4,TRBV19,ASSIPLSGTGKNIQY
TRBJ1-2,TRBV28,ASSLTGGAYGYT
TRBJ1-2,TRBV5-1,ASSLGQGRNYGYT
TRBJ2-3,TRBV5-1,ASSLIGLETDTQY
TRBJ1-5,TRBV28,ASSTGRANQPQH